The 14 T cell receptor beta chains reported below all come from one sample, sequenced in a study of T cells in localized non-small cell lung cancer. The repertoire was sequenced with immunoSEQ multiplex PCR; TCRdb's copy has only in-frame clones and lacks some. The sample lists thousands of clones, about 23% occurring once. Sequencing was performed on lung tumor tissue, taken before any cancer treatment. These receptor sequences come from a man aged 40 to 70 with stage I lung adenocarcinoma.

This clone has just a few counts. CDR3 loop: CATSRGGQLAAQPQHF. Written as DNA, the CDR3 is TGTGCCACCAGCAGAGGGGGGCAGCTTGCGGCCCAGCCCCAGCATTTT. The chain employs TRBV15 and TRBJ1-5, with a tentative D call TRBD1 (6 bases). V lost 1 base and J lost 7, with 17 bases in between. The germline V gene has CDR1 LNHNV and CDR2 YYDKDF (reference sequence). The CDR3 is 16 residues long.

The table lists this clone with a few counts. The genes are TRBV30 and TRBJ1-2; D uncertain. Per the germline V gene, CDR1 is GTSNPN and CDR2 is SVGIG (reference sequence). The CDR3 extends over 14 amino acids. Between the trimmed V and J ends, which lost 0 bases and 4 bases, there was a span of 12 bases. The CDR3 spells CAWSVDFGSYGYTF. The DNA for the CDR3 is TGTGCCTGGAGTGTCGATTTCGGGAGCTATGGCTACACCTTC.

The V and J genes are TRBV11-3 and TRBJ1-3; D ambiguous. Trimming cost V 4 bases and J 1 base, with 14 bases left between them. Germline V lookup: CDR1 SGHNT, CDR2 YENEEA. The CDR3 consists of 16 residues. In nucleotides, the CDR3 is TGTGCCAGCAGCTCCAGGACTGATTTATCTGGAAACACCATATATTTT. This encodes CASSSRTDLSGNTIYF. Using reference TRBV11-3 and TRBJ1-3 for the parts outside the CDR3, the full variable domain is EAGVVQSPRYKIIEKKQPVAFWCNPISGHNTLYWYLQNLGQGPELLIRYENEEAVDDSQLPKDRFSAERLKGVDSTLKIQPAELGDSAVYLCASSSRTDLSGNTIYFGEGSWLTVV.

The sample holds one count of this clone. CDR3 in amino acids: CASSLAGNYNEQFF. The CDR3 bases are TGTGCCAGTAGTTTAGCGGGGAATTACAATGAGCAGTTCTTC. The chain uses TRBV19 and TRBJ2-1; 8 nucleotides align to TRBD2. CDR3 length: 14 residues. Trimming took 5 bases from V and 4 from J; bases not matched to a gene: 4. The germline CDR1 and CDR2 sequences are LNHDA and SQIVND (reference sequence).

This clone was seen more than once but under ten times. The J gene is TRBJ2-3, the V gene TRBV13; no reliable D call. Trimming took 0 bases from V and 3 from J, leaving 7 bases between them. Germline CDR1 is PRHDT and CDR2 is FYEKMQ (reference sequence). The CDR3 has 14 residues. CDR3 amino acids: CASSLGLYTDTQYF. The DNA for the CDR3 is TGTGCCAGCAGCTTAGGCCTTTATACAGATACGCAGTATTTT.

The chain carries TRBV6-8 and TRBJ2-2; weak D call: TRBD2 (5 bases). CDR3 size: 13 residues. Trimming took 6 bases from V and 5 from J, leaving 10 bases between them. In germline, CDR1 is MNHGY, CDR2 SAAAGT. In DNA form, the CDR3 reads TGTGCCAGCAGCCCCGGGGTTACCGGGGAGCTGTTTTTT. Translation: CASSPGVTGELFF.

Only one count was recorded for this clone. This rearrangement joins TRBV18 to TRBJ1-2; 9 bases are shared with TRBD1. The V and J ends lost 5 bases and 7 bases, in that order; junction bases with no gene match: 5. The germline CDR1 and CDR2 sequences are KGHSH and LQKENI. This CDR3 spans 13 amino acids. Written as DNA, the CDR3 is TGTGCCAGCTCAGACAGGGGGGATGGTGGCTACACCTTC. Protein: CASSDRGDGGYTF.

This clone was detected only a few times. V usage is TRBV9 and J usage is TRBJ2-1, with D perhaps TRBD2 (8 bases). The CDR3 has 17 amino acids. V gave up 0 bases and J gave up 8 bases, with 21 bases separating them. Germline CDR1 reads SGDLS; CDR2 reads YYNGEE. CDR3 coding DNA: TGTGCCAGCAGCGTAGCAGGGGGGGCGACTAGCGAGGATGAGCAGTTCTTC. It yields the protein CASSVAGGATSEDEQFF. Filled out from reference TRBV9 and TRBJ2-1, the complete variable domain reads DSGVTQTPKHLITATGQRVTLRCSPRSGDLSVYWYQQSLDQGLQFLIQYYNGEERAKGNILERFSAQQFPDLHSELNLSSLELGDSALYFCASSVAGGATSEDEQFFGPGTRLTVL.

The CDR3, as DNA: TGTGCCAGTAGTGGGACTAGCGGAAGCAATGAGCAGTTCTTC. This sequence encodes CASSGTSGSNEQFF. The chain uses TRBV19 and TRBJ2-1; 11 bases are shared with TRBD2. V shed 5 bases and J 6 bases; nucleotides not matched to a gene: 3. Germline V CDR1 and CDR2: LNHDA, SQIVND (reference sequence). The CDR3 is 14 amino acids.

The V gene is TRBV11-3, the J gene TRBJ1-1; 7 bases line up with TRBD1. The trim removed 3 bases at V and 9 bases at J, leaving 10 bases unmatched. Germline V gives CDR1 SGHNT, CDR2 YENEEA. The CDR3 runs 14 residues. CDR3 in DNA: TGTGCCAGCAGCTTTCGGACAGGACGGGCAAAAGCTTTCTTT. This codes for CASSFRTGRAKAFF.

This clone was observed a handful of times. This chain connects TRBV11-3 to TRBJ2-1; 15 bases are shared with TRBD2. The germline CDR1 and CDR2 sequences are SGHNT and YENEEA. The CDR3 length is 15 residues. The V segment lost 5 bases and the J segment 7 bases; nucleotides outside the gene matches: 3. The CDR3 reads CASSTGTSGRNEQFF. CDR3 nucleotide sequence: TGTGCCAGCAGCACCGGGACTAGCGGGAGGAATGAGCAGTTCTTC.

This clone is judged large. The chain is built from TRBV11-3 and TRBJ1-5; D unclear. The CDR3 is made up of 15 amino acids. Deletions cut 5 bases from V and 0 bases from J, with 11 bases between. CDR1 and CDR2 from the germline V gene are SGHNT and YENEEA. CDR3 DNA: TGTGCCAGCAGCCCCTGGGCGACTAGCAATCAGCCCCAGCATTTT. This encodes CASSPWATSNQPQHF.

CDR3 region: CARDGTNTEAFF. The CDR3 DNA reads as TGTGCTCGGGACGGGACGAACACTGAAGCTTTCTTT. This chain joins TRBV30 and TRBJ1-1, with a possible D match to TRBD1 (5 bases). Germline assignment: CDR1 GTSNPN and CDR2 SVGIG (reference sequence). This CDR3 contains 12 residues.

The chain has TRBV30 and TRBJ1-4; tentative D call: TRBD1 (5 bases). The CDR3 is 14 residues long. Trimming stripped 0 bases from V and 3 bases from J, with 8 bases between. The germline V gene encodes CDR1 GTSNPN and CDR2 SVGIG (reference sequence). The CDR3 sequence: CAWSVLGPNEKLFF. The CDR3 DNA sequence: TGTGCCTGGAGTGTTTTGGGACCTAATGAAAAACTGTTTTTT.